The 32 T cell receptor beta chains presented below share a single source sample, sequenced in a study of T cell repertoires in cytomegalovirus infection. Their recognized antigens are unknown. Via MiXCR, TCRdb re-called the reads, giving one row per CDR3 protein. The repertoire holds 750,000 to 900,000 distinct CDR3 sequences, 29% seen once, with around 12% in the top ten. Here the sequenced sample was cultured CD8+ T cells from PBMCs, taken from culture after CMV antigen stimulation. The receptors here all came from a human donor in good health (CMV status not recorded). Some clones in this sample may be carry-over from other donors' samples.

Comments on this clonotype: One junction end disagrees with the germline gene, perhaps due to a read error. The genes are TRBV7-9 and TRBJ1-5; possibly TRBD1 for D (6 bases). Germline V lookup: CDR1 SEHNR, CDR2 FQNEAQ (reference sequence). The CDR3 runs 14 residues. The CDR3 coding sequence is TGTGCCAGCAGCTTGGGGGGGCATAATCGGCCCCAGCATTTT. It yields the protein CASSLGGHNRPQHF.

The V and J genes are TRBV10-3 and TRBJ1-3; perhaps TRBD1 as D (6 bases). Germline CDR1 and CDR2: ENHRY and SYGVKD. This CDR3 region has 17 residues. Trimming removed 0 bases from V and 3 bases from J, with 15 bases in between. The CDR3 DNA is TGTGCCATCAGTGAGTCCATCCTCAGGGGCAGTGGAAACACCATATATTTT. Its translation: CAISESILRGSGNTIYF.

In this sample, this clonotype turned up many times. CDR3 protein: CASSLGQGKYF. The CDR3 DNA follows: TGTGCCAGCAGCTTGGGTCAGGGAAAGTATTTT. The chain carries TRBV5-5 and TRBJ2-3; TRBD1 is a possible D gene (5 bases). V shed 0 bases and J shed 13 bases, with 9 bases lying between them. This CDR3 is 11 amino acids long. Germline values: CDR1 SGHKS, CDR2 YYEKEE (reference sequence). The variable domain in full, completed from reference TRBV5-5 and TRBJ2-3, reads DAGVTQSPTHLIKTRGQQVTLRCSPISGHKSVSWYQQVLGQGPQFIFQYYEKEERGRGNFPDRFSARQFPNYSSELNVNALLLGDSALYLCASSLGQGKYFGPGTRLTVL.

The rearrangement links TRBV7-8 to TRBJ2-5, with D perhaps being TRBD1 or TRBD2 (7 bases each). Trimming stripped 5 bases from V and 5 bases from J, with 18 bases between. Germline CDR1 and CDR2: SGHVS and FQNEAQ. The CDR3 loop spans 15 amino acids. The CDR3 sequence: CASSPKRGRGETQYF. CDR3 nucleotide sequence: TGTGCCAGCAGCCCGAAAAGGGGGCGGGGGGAGACCCAGTACTTC. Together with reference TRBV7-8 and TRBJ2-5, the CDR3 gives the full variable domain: GAGVSQSPRYKVAKRGQDVALRCDPISGHVSLFWYQQALGQGPEFLTYFQNEAQLDKSGLPSDRFFAERPEGSVSTLKIQRTQQEDSAVYLCASSPKRGRGETQYFGPGTRLLVL.

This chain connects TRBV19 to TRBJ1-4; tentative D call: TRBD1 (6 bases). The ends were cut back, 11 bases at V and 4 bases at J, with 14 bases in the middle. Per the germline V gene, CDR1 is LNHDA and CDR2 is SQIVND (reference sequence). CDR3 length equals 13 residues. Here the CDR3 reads CAGWDIVNEKLFF. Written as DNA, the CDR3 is TGTGCCGGCTGGGACATCGTTAATGAAAAACTGTTTTTT.

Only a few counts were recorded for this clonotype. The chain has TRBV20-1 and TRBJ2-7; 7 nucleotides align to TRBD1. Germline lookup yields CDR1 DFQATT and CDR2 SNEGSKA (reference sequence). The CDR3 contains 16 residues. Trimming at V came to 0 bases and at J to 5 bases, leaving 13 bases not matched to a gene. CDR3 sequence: CSARDRVRDSPHEQYF. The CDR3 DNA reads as TGCAGTGCTAGAGATCGGGTCCGGGACAGTCCCCACGAGCAGTACTTC.

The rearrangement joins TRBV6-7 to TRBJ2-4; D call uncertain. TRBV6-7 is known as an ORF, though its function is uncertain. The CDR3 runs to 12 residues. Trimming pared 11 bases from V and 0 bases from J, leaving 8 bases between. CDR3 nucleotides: TGTGCCGTCGGCCCAGCCAAAAACATTCAGTACTTC. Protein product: CAVGPAKNIQYF.

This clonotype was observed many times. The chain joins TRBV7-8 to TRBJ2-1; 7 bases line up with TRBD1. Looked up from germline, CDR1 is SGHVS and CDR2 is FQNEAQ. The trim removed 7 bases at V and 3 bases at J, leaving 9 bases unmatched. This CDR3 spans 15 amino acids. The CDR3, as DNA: TGTGCCAGCAAACTTTTGGGGGACAGCTACAATGAGCAGTTCTTC. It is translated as CASKLLGDSYNEQFF.

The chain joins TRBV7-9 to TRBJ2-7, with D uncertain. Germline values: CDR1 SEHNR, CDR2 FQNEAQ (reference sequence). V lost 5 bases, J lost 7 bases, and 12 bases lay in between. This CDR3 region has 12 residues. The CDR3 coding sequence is TGTGCCAGCAGCCCCCTTAGTCTAGAGCAGTACTTC. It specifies CASSPLSLEQYF. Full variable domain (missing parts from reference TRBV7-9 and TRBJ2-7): DTGVSQNPRHKITKRGQNVTFRCDPISEHNRLYWYRQTLGQGPEFLTYFQNEAQLEKSRLLSDRFSAERPKGSFSTLEIQRTEQGDSAMYLCASSPLSLEQYFGPGTRLTVT.

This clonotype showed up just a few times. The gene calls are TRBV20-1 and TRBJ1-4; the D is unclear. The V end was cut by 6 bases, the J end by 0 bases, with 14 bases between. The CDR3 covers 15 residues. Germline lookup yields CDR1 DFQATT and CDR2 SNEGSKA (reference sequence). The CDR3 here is CSAEGLSATNEKLFF. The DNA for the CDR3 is TGCAGTGCCGAGGGCCTGTCCGCAACTAATGAAAAACTGTTTTTT.

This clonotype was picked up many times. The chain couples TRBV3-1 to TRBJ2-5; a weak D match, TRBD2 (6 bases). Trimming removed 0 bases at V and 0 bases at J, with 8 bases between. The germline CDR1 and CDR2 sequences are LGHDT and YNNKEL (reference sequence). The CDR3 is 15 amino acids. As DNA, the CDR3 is TGTGCCAGCAGCCAAGATCGGGGGTACCAAGAGACCCAGTACTTC. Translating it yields CASSQDRGYQETQYF.

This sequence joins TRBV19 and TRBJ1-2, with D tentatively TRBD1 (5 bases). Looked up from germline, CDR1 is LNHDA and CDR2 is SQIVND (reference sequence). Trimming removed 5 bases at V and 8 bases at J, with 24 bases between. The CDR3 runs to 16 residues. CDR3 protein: CASSPRVWDVVVGYTF. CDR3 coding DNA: TGTGCCAGTAGTCCCCGGGTCTGGGACGTCGTCGTGGGCTACACCTTC.

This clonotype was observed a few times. Here the CDR3 reads CASSFGSASYEQYV. In DNA, the CDR3 is TGTGCCAGCAGTTTCGGATCGGCTAGCTACGAGCAGTACGTC. The rearrangement uses TRBV12-3 or TRBV12-4 and TRBJ2-7; no firm D call. The CDR3 contains 14 residues. Trimming took off 3 bases at V and 3 bases at J, with 12 bases between the two ends.

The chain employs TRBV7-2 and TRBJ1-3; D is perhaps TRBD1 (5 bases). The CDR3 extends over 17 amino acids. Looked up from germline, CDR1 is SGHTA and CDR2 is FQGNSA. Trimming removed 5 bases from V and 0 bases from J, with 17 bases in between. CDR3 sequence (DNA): TGTGCCAGCAGCCCCTACCGAGGGACCGCCTCTGGAAACACCATATATTTT. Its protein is CASSPYRGTASGNTIYF.

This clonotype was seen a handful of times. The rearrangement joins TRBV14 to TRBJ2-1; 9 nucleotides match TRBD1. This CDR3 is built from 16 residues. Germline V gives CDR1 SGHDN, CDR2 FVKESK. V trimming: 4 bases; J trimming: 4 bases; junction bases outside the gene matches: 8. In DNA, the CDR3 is TGTGCCAGCAGCCCTAGTGGCGGACAGGGGTACAATGAGCAGTTCTTC. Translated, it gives CASSPSGGQGYNEQFF.

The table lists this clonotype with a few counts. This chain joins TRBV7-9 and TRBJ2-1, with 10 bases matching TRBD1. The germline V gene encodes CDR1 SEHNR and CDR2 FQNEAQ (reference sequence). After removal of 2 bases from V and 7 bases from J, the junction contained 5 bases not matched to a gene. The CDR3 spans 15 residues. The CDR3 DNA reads TGTGCCAGCAGCTTATGGGACAGGGGTCTGAATGAGCAGTTCTTC. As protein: CASSLWDRGLNEQFF.

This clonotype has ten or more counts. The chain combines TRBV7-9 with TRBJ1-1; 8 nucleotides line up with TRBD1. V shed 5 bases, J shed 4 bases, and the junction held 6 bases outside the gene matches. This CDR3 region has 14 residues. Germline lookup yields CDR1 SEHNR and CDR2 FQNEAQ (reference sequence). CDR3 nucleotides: TGTGCCAGCAGCCAAGACAGGGGTAGCACTGAAGCTTTCTTT. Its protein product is CASSQDRGSTEAFF.

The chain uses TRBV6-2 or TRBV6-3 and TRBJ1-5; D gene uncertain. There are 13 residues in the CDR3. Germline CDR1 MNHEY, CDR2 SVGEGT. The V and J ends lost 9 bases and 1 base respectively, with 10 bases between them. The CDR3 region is CASQIGSNQPQHF. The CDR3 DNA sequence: TGTGCCAGTCAAATTGGGAGCAATCAGCCCCAGCATTTT.

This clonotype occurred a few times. CDR3 DNA sequence: TGTGCCAGCAGTTCCCCCCTGAATTGGGTCCTGACTTTC. As protein: CASSSPLNWVLTF. The rearrangement joins TRBV28 to TRBJ2-6; D is unclear. This CDR3 contains 13 residues. Germline V CDR1 and CDR2: MDHEN, SYDVKM. Trimming removed 4 bases from V and 13 bases from J, with 14 bases in between.

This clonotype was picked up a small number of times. The CDR3 DNA reads TGTGCCAGCAGCCGAGACCCCTACGAGCAGTACTTC. Amino acid sequence: CASSRDPYEQYF. The V call is TRBV11-1, the J call TRBJ2-7; D ambiguous. This CDR3 region has 12 residues. V was pared by 5 bases and J by 2 bases, with 7 bases between. Per germline, CDR1 SGHAT and CDR2 FQDESV (reference sequence).

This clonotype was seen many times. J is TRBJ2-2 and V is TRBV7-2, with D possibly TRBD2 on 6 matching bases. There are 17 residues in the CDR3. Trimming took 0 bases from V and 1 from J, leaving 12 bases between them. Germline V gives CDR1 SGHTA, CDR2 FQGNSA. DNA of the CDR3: TGTGCCAGCAGCTTAGCAGGACTAAACTTGAACACCGGGGAGCTGTTTTTT. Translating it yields CASSLAGLNLNTGELFF.

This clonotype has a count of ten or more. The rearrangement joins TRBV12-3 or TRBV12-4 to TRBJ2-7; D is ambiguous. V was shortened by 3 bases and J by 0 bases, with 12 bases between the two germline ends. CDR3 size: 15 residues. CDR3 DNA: TGTGCCAGCAGTTTTATCGGTGCGAGCTCCTACGAGCAGTACTTC. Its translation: CASSFIGASSYEQYF.

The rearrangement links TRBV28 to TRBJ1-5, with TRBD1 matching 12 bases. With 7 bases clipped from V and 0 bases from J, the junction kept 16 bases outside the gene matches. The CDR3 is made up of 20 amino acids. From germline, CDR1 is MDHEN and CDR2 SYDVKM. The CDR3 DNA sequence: TGTGCCAGCACCGAAATGGGACAGGGGGCAAAGGGCTATAGCAATCAGCCCCAGCATTTT. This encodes CASTEMGQGAKGYSNQPQHF.

The CDR3 coding sequence is TGTGCCAGCAGCGGCTTGGGCTACACCTTC. Translation gives CASSGLGYTF. The V gene is TRBV9, the J gene TRBJ1-2; D call uncertain. Germline-derived CDR1 and CDR2 are SGDLS and YYNGEE. V lost 3 bases and J lost 8, with 5 bases in between. This CDR3 comprises 10 residues.

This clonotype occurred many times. The CDR3 DNA follows: TGTGCCAGCAGCAACGACCTGCGGCGGGAGACCCAGTACTTC. Amino acids: CASSNDLRRETQYF. The chain has TRBV7-2 and TRBJ2-5, with unresolved D. CDR1 SGHTA and CDR2 FQGNSA come from the germline V gene. This CDR3 comprises 14 residues. V gave up 5 bases and J gave up 5 bases, with 15 bases separating them.

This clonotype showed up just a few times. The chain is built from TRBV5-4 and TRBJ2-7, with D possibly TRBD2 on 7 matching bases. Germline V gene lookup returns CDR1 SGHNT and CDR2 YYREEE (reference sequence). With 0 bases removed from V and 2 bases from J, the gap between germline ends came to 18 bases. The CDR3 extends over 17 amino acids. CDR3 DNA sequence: TGTGCCAGCAGCTTGGGTGACGGGGGGCCCAAAGCCTACGAGCAGTACTTC. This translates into CASSLGDGGPKAYEQYF.

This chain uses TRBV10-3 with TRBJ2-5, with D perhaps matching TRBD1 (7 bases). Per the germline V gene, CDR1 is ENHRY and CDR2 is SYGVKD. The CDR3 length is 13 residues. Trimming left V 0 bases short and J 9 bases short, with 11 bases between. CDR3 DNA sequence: TGTGCCATCAGTGAGTCGACAGGGAGGCCCCAGTACTTC. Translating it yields CAISESTGRPQYF.

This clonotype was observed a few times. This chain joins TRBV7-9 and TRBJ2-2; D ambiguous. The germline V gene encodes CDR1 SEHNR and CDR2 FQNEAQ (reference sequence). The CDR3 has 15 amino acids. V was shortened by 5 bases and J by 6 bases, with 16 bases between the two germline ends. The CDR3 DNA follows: TGTGCCAGCAGCAGAAGCCTTAGTCAGGCCGGGGAGCTGTTTTTT. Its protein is CASSRSLSQAGELFF.

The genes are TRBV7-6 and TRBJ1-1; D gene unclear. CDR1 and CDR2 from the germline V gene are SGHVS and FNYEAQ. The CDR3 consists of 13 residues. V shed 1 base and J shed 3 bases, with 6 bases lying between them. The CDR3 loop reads CASSLGMDTEAFF. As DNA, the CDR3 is TGTGCCAGCAGCTTAGGGATGGACACTGAAGCTTTCTTT.

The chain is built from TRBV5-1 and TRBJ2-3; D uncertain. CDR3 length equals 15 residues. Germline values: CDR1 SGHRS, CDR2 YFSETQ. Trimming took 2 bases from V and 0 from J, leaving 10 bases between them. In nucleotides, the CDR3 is TGCGCCAGCAGCTTTCTGCCTGACAGCACAGATACGCAGTATTTT. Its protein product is CASSFLPDSTDTQYF. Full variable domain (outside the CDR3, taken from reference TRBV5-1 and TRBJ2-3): KAGVTQTPRYLIKTRGQQVTLSCSPISGHRSVSWYQQTPGQGLQFLFEYFSETQRNKGNFPGRFSGRQFSNSRSEMNVSTLELGDSALYLCASSFLPDSTDTQYFGPGTRLTVL.

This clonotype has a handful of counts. CDR3 loop: CASSHPGGANTGELFF. The CDR3 DNA is TGTGCCAGCAGCCACCCCGGGGGGGCGAACACCGGGGAGCTGTTTTTT. The V and J genes are TRBV7-6 and TRBJ2-2; TRBD2 matches at 8 bases. This CDR3 comprises 16 residues. From germline, CDR1 is SGHVS and CDR2 FNYEAQ. Trimming took 5 bases from V and 0 from J; bases not matched to a gene: 5.

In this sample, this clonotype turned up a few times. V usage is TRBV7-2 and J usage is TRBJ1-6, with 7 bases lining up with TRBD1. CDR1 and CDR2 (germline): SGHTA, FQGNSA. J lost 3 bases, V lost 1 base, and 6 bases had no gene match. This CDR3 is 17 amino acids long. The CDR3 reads CASSLGGRGFYNSPLHF. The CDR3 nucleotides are TGTGCCAGCAGCTTAGGGGGCAGGGGGTTCTATAATTCACCCCTCCACTTT.